Below, 8 T cell receptor beta chains from the same sample are listed, as sequenced in a study of regulatory T cells in long-lasting Graves disease. Building of the TCR beta libraries involved iRepertoire HTBI primers and Arm-PCR of CDR3 regions. MiXCR, applied by TCRdb to the multiplex PCR reads, yields one record per CDR3 protein. The data hold roughly 420,000 distinct CDR3 sequences, with less than 20% observed a single time. This sample's time point: newly diagnosed GD, antithyroid drugs for less than 3 months. PBMCs provided the RNA from which the TCR library was made. Specimen: peripheral blood mononuclear cells (PBMCs), collected at new diagnosis, from a patient treated with antithyroid drugs. The receptor source for this set is a female donor with Graves disease.

This clonotype occurred many times. This chain links TRBV13 with TRBJ2-5; D is perhaps TRBD1 or TRBD2 (5 bases each). The CDR3 length is 15 residues. Germline CDR1 and CDR2: PRHDT and FYEKMQ (reference sequence). V was cut by 5 bases and J by 4 bases, with 17 bases left in between. CDR3 nucleotides: TGTGCCAGCAGCCCACGAGGGGTTAGCTCAGAGACCCAGTACTTC. Translating gives CASSPRGVSSETQYF.

Many counts were recorded for this clonotype. The chain joins TRBV6-1 to TRBJ2-7; D could derive from TRBD1 or TRBD2 (5 bases each). This CDR3 has 16 amino acids. Trimming removed 6 bases from V and 0 bases from J, with 18 bases in between. Germline CDR1 MNHNS, CDR2 SASEGT. The CDR3 loop is CASSEPGRTRSYEQYF. CDR3 in DNA: TGTGCCAGCAGCGAACCGGGACGGACACGCTCCTACGAGCAGTACTTC.

The rearrangement links TRBV27 to TRBJ2-7, with TRBD2 matching over 8 bases. V was pared by 8 bases and J by 1 base, with 7 bases of the junction left unmatched. Germline V lookup: CDR1 MNHEY, CDR2 SMNVEV (reference sequence). This CDR3 region has 14 residues. In DNA, the CDR3 is TGTGCCAGCCAAGCGGGAGTCCTGTCCTACGAGCAGTACTTC. It codes for CASQAGVLSYEQYF.

This clonotype appeared many times. This rearrangement joins TRBV20-1 to TRBJ1-5; D may be TRBD1 (5 bases). CDR3 length: 14 amino acids. Germline CDR1 and CDR2: DFQATT and SNEGSKA (reference sequence). The V end lost 5 bases, the J end lost 1 base, and 12 bases lay between the germline ends. CDR3 in amino acids: CSAGDSSSNQPQHF. For the CDR3, the DNA is TGCAGTGCTGGTGACAGTAGCAGCAATCAGCCCCAGCATTTT.

About this clonotype: A much more abundant neighbour one base away suggests this may be a read error. The chain joins TRBV6-1 to TRBJ1-5; weak D call: TRBD1 (5 bases). This CDR3 spans 14 amino acids. Per germline, CDR1 MNHNS and CDR2 SASEGT. V was cut by 3 bases and J by 4 bases, with 10 bases left in between. CDR3 nucleotide sequence: TGTGCCAGCAGTGAGTCGGGGCAAAATCAGCCCCAGCATTTT. This sequence encodes CASSESGQNQPQHF.

The chain employs TRBV4-3 and TRBJ1-4; D possibly corresponds to TRBD1 (5 bases). The CDR3 is made up of 16 amino acids. Trimming removed 3 bases from V and 0 bases from J, with 11 bases in between. Germline CDR1 is LGHNA and CDR2 is YSLEER. CDR3 DNA: TGCGCCAGCAGCCAGGGGGGGGGGGCAACTAATGAAAAACTGTTTTTT. It specifies CASSQGGGATNEKLFF.

In its sample, this clonotype was seen many times. The chain carries TRBV7-9 and TRBJ2-7, with 8 nucleotides matching TRBD1. Germline V lookup: CDR1 SEHNR, CDR2 FQNEAQ (reference sequence). There are 16 residues in the CDR3. Losses at the gene ends were 5 bases for V and 1 base for J; bases not matched to a gene: 10. CDR3 in amino acids: CASSDPDRGTSYEQYF. Here the CDR3 DNA reads TGTGCCAGCAGCGACCCCGACAGGGGAACTTCCTACGAGCAGTACTTC.

This clonotype was found many times. V is TRBV5-1 and J is TRBJ2-2; D perhaps matches TRBD1 (5 bases). In germline, CDR1 is SGHRS, CDR2 YFSETQ. The CDR3 is 15 residues long. V dropped 1 base and J dropped 5 bases, with 12 bases sitting between them. The CDR3 loop reads CASSLTGLRTGELFF. DNA of the CDR3: TGCGCCAGCAGCTTGACAGGCCTTCGGACCGGGGAGCTGTTTTTT.